Listed below are T cell receptor beta chains from one sample, sequenced in a study of blood T cell repertoires in COVID-19. Generated by immunoSEQ multiplex PCR, the TCRdb table keeps only in-frame clones and is missing some. The sample holds about 270,000 clones, 75% to 90% seen once. Source material: PBMCs or T cells enriched from blood (not recorded which). The source of these receptors is a young woman who had recovered from COVID-19. Both conserved end residues are part of each CDR3. D genes are given only for firm matches. Not every row has a clone size; where given, it reads once, few, many or a size class.

CDR3aa,CDR3nt,abundance,j_gene,d_gene,v_gene
CASSQTTGVRSTDQQPQHF,TGTGCCAGCAGCCAAACGACAGGGGTACGGAGCACGGATCAGCAGCCCCAGCATTTT,-,TRBJ1-5,TRBD1,TRBV2
CASSDRAGGSGNTIYF,TGCGCCAGCAGCGACCGCGCAGGGGGCTCTGGAAACACCATATATTTT,-,TRBJ1-3,TRBD1,TRBV5-1
CASRETGARMTQYF,TGTGCCAGTAGAGAGACAGGGGCCCGGATGACGCAGTACTTC,once,TRBJ2-7,TRBD1,TRBV19
CASSPPRVNEQFF,TGTGCCAGCAGCCCCCCGAGGGTGAATGAGCAGTTCTTC,once,TRBJ2-1,-,TRBV11-2
CASSSQGLAATDTQYF,TGTGCCAGCAGCTCACAGGGACTAGCGGCCACAGATACGCAGTATTTT,-,TRBJ2-3,TRBD2,TRBV11-2
CASSISGFGQPQHF,TGTGCCAGTAGTATTTCAGGGTTCGGTCAGCCCCAGCATTTT,-,TRBJ1-5,-,TRBV19
CASSLGGGTDTQYF,TGCGCCAGCAGCTTGGGCGGGGGGACAGATACGCAGTATTTT,-,TRBJ2-3,TRBD2,TRBV5-1
CASSEGGQGIIDYGYTF,TGTGCCAGCAGTGAAGGGGGACAGGGGATCATCGACTATGGCTACACCTTC,-,TRBJ1-2,TRBD1,TRBV2
CASSEETGGTYNEQFF,TGTGCCAGCAGTGAAGAGACAGGGGGAACCTACAATGAGCAGTTCTTC,-,TRBJ2-1,TRBD1,TRBV6-1
CASRRQGQETQYF,TGTGCCAGCAGACGACAGGGGCAAGAGACCCAGTACTTC,once,TRBJ2-5,TRBD1,TRBV28
CASSFDKNYGYTF,TGCGCCAGCAGCTTCGACAAGAACTATGGCTACACCTTC,few,TRBJ1-2,-,TRBV5-1
CASSIAGRGNTEAFF,TGTGCCAGTAGTATAGCCGGTCGGGGGAACACTGAAGCTTTCTTT,-,TRBJ1-1,-,TRBV19
CASTPGQGAYEQYF,TGTGCCAGCACCCCCGGACAGGGAGCCTACGAGCAGTACTTC,-,TRBJ2-7,TRBD1,TRBV7-6
CRGEWNNEQFF,TGCAGAGGGGAATGGAATAATGAGCAGTTCTTC,-,TRBJ2-1,-,TRBV20-1
CASSSGLASDTQYF,TGTGCCAGCAGCTCGGGACTAGCATCAGATACGCAGTATTTT,-,TRBJ2-3,TRBD2,TRBV11-3
CASRGGGLEGYTF,TGTGCCAGCAGGGGAGGTGGTTTGGAGGGCTACACCTTC,few,TRBJ1-2,-,TRBV6-5
CASSAQGAGDTQYF,TGTGCCAGCAGCGCACAGGGGGCCGGAGATACGCAGTATTTT,-,TRBJ2-3,TRBD1,TRBV7-9
CASSSDRGQRGYTF,TGTGCCAGCAGCTCAGACAGGGGGCAACGAGGCTACACCTTC,-,TRBJ1-2,TRBD1,TRBV7-8
CASSVFVRTGELFF,TGTGCCAGCAGCGTATTTGTCCGCACCGGGGAGCTGTTTTTT,-,TRBJ2-2,-,TRBV9
CATSRGPGERYYGYTF,TGTGCCACCAGCAGAGGTCCGGGGGAGAGATACTATGGCTACACCTTC,-,TRBJ1-2,-,TRBV15
CATSSGGVKVYNEQFF,TGTGCCACCTCTTCCGGCGGAGTGAAAGTTTACAATGAGCAGTTCTTC,-,TRBJ2-1,-,TRBV2
CASSPRTSFDLHF,TGTGCCAGCAGTCCCCGGACTAGCTTTGACCTCCACTTT,-,TRBJ1-6,-,TRBV25-1